A single sample gave rise to the 21 T cell receptor beta chains below, sequenced in a study of T cell changes during pregnancy in multiple sclerosis. Method: immunoSEQ multiplex PCR; TCRdb's copy keeps in-frame clones and lacks some. Of around 39,000 clones listed, about 92% are singletons. The source was CD4+ T cells from peripheral blood mononuclear cells, collected in the third trimester of pregnancy. The receptors here all came from a female donor in good health, enrolled as a control in a pregnancy study.

This chain connects TRBV29-1 to TRBJ2-1; D gene unclear. Germline lookup yields CDR1 SQVTM and CDR2 ANQGSEA. CDR3 length: 12 residues. Between the trimmed V and J ends, which lost 6 bases and 3 bases, there was a span of 9 bases. DNA for the CDR3: TGCAGCGTGATTGGCTTCTACAATGAGCAGTTCTTC. Translated: CSVIGFYNEQFF.

This clone was picked up one time. The genes are TRBV27 and TRBJ2-7; D is perhaps TRBD2 (7 bases). The germline CDR1 and CDR2 sequences are MNHEY and SMNVEV (reference sequence). The CDR3 contains 15 residues. Trimming removed 2 bases at V and 3 bases at J, with 14 bases between. CDR3 loop: CASSLRGGSLYEQYF. DNA of the CDR3: TGTGCCAGCAGTTTACGCGGGGGCTCACTCTACGAGCAGTACTTC.

This rearrangement joins TRBV6-5 to TRBJ2-3; the match to TRBD2 covers 7 bases. J lost 4 bases, V lost 2 bases, and 6 bases had no gene match. The CDR3 has 15 residues. Germline V gene lookup returns CDR1 MNHEY and CDR2 SVGAGI. This CDR3 is CASSYGAGDADTQYF. CDR3 in DNA: TGTGCCAGCAGTTACGGGGCGGGGGACGCAGATACGCAGTATTTT.

The chain combines TRBV7-9 with TRBJ2-5; D unclear. The V gene lost 4 bases and the J gene lost 2 bases, with 8 bases spanning the gap. The germline CDR1 and CDR2 sequences are SEHNR and FQNEAQ (reference sequence). The CDR3 has 13 residues. The CDR3 protein is CASSWSNQETQYF. The CDR3 DNA is TGTGCCAGCAGCTGGAGCAATCAAGAGACCCAGTACTTC. The whole variable domain, remainder taken from reference TRBV7-9 and TRBJ2-5, is DTGVSQNPRHKITKRGQNVTFRCDPISEHNRLYWYRQTLGQGPEFLTYFQNEAQLEKSRLLSDRFSAERPKGSFSTLEIQRTEQGDSAMYLCASSWSNQETQYFGPGTRLLVL.

This chain joins TRBV2 and TRBJ1-6; 7 bases map to TRBD1. Germline CDR1 is SNHLY and CDR2 is FYNNEI. The CDR3 totals 14 residues. Unmatched junction bases numbered 7, after V lost 7 bases and J lost 7 bases. The CDR3 here is CASMMTGLNSPLHF. The CDR3 DNA reads as TGTGCCAGCATGATGACAGGGCTAAATTCACCCCTCCACTTT.

The chain combines TRBV5-8 with TRBJ2-1, with a possible D match to TRBD2 (5 bases). The CDR3 is 13 amino acids. Germline V gene data show CDR1 as SGHTS and CDR2 as YDEGEE. The ends were cut back, 0 bases at V and 8 bases at J, with 9 bases in the middle. The CDR3: CASSLEEAYEQFF. CDR3 in DNA: TGTGCCAGCAGCTTGGAGGAGGCGTATGAGCAGTTCTTC.

This clone was observed once. This chain joins TRBV15 and TRBJ2-5; TRBD2 agrees at 13 bases. CDR1 is LNHNV, CDR2 YYDKDF, per germline (reference sequence). Trimming cost V 5 bases and J 5 bases; bases outside gene matches: 23. This CDR3 has 21 amino acids. CDR3 residues: CATSPKGTGRLAGGLRETQYF. In DNA form, the CDR3 reads TGTGCCACCAGCCCTAAGGGGACGGGCAGACTAGCGGGGGGCTTACGGGAGACCCAGTACTTC.

The chain couples TRBV10-3 to TRBJ2-1; 7 bases match TRBD1. Germline assignment: CDR1 ENHRY and CDR2 SYGVKD. Losses at the gene ends were 7 bases for V and 7 bases for J; bases not matched to a gene: 7. The CDR3 runs 13 residues. In DNA form, the CDR3 reads TGTGCCATCACTGGGACAGTGGGGAATGAGCAGTTCTTC. Translated, it gives CAITGTVGNEQFF.

The chain uses TRBV4-1 and TRBJ2-3; 8 nucleotides agree with TRBD2. CDR1 and CDR2 (germline): MGHRA, YSYEKL. The CDR3 totals 15 residues. J was trimmed by 2 bases and V by 4 bases; bases with no gene match: 5. In DNA form, the CDR3 reads TGCGCCAGCAGCCTCCTCGGGGGGGTCACAGATACGCAGTATTTT. It yields the protein CASSLLGGVTDTQYF.

The CDR3 nucleotides are TGTGCCAGCTCACAATCCGGGACAGGGACAACTAATGAAAAACTGTTTTTT. Translating it yields CASSQSGTGTTNEKLFF. The chain links TRBV18 to TRBJ1-4; 9 bases align to TRBD1. In germline, CDR1 is KGHSH, CDR2 LQKENI. The CDR3 spans 17 residues. Trimming cost V 4 bases and J 0 bases; bases outside gene matches: 6.

The rearrangement links TRBV10-3 to TRBJ1-4; 8 bases are shared with TRBD1. V shed 9 bases and J 7 bases; nucleotides not matched to a gene: 7. Germline loops: CDR1 ENHRY, CDR2 SYGVKD. The CDR3 consists of 13 residues. The CDR3 DNA reads TGTGCCATAAGCAGGGGGCCGGTTGAAAAACTGTTTTTT. Its protein product is CAISRGPVEKLFF.

J is TRBJ1-2 and V is TRBV7-9; 11 bases are shared with TRBD1. V dropped 4 bases and J dropped 6; count of bases not matched to a gene: 7. There are 15 residues in the CDR3. Germline CDR1 is SEHNR and CDR2 is FQNEAQ (reference sequence). The CDR3 nucleotides read TGTGCCAGCAGCTCGGGACAGGGGGTACGCGATGGCTACACCTTC. This codes for CASSSGQGVRDGYTF. Drawing the rest from reference TRBV7-9 and TRBJ1-2, the complete variable domain is DTGVSQNPRHKITKRGQNVTFRCDPISEHNRLYWYRQTLGQGPEFLTYFQNEAQLEKSRLLSDRFSAERPKGSFSTLEIQRTEQGDSAMYLCASSSGQGVRDGYTFGSGTRLTVV.

V and J are TRBV5-1 and TRBJ2-5; no reliable D call. Per the germline V gene, CDR1 is SGHRS and CDR2 is YFSETQ. Trimming cost V 0 bases and J 6 bases, with 12 bases left between them. The CDR3 is 14 amino acids. CDR3: CASSLAGVQKTQYF. The CDR3 region has the DNA TGCGCCAGCAGCTTGGCCGGAGTTCAGAAGACCCAGTACTTC.

The chain couples TRBV30 to TRBJ2-7; maybe TRBD1 (5 bases). The CDR3 has 12 residues. The ends were cut back, 3 bases at V and 6 bases at J, with 12 bases in the middle. In germline, CDR1 is GTSNPN, CDR2 SVGIG (reference sequence). The CDR3 region has the DNA TGTGCCTGGAGGCAATCAGGGTCCGAGCAGTACTTC. This encodes CAWRQSGSEQYF.

This clone has more than one count but fewer than ten. The chain combines TRBV7-9 with TRBJ1-2; TRBD1 matches 7 bases. Germline CDR1 reads SEHNR; CDR2 reads FQNEAQ (reference sequence). The CDR3 extends over 18 amino acids. With 3 bases clipped from V and 4 bases from J, the junction kept 17 bases outside the gene matches. The CDR3 nucleotides are TGTGCCAGCAGCTTTAGTGCCTCATGGACAGGAGGTGTCTATGGCTACACCTTC. Translated, it gives CASSFSASWTGGVYGYTF.

This sequence joins TRBV15 and TRBJ1-6; 7 bases line up with TRBD1. The junction had 6 bases not matched to a gene; V was cut back by 4 bases and J by 6 bases. Germline CDR1 is LNHNV and CDR2 is YYDKDF (reference sequence). This CDR3 has 15 amino acids. DNA for the CDR3: TGTGCCACCAGCACCACTGGGACAGTTAATTCACCCCTCCACTTT. This translates into CATSTTGTVNSPLHF. Looking up the rest from reference TRBV15 and TRBJ1-6 gives the full variable domain: DAMVIQNPRYQVTQFGKPVTLSCSQTLNHNVMYWYQQKSSQAPKLLFHYYDKDFNNEADTPDNFQSRRPNTSFCFLDIRSPGLGDTAMYLCATSTTGTVNSPLHFGNGTRLTVT.

J is TRBJ2-2 and V is TRBV7-6; unclear D gene. Germline V gene sequence: CDR1 SGHVS, CDR2 FNYEAQ. This CDR3 has 14 residues. The V end lost 2 bases, the J end lost 1 base, and 5 bases lay between the germline ends. The CDR3: CASSLPRNTGELFF. The DNA of the CDR3 is TGTGCCAGCAGCTTACCCCGGAACACCGGGGAGCTGTTTTTT. The full variable domain, its missing parts supplied by reference TRBV7-6 and TRBJ2-2, is GAGVSQSPRYKVTKRGQDVALRCDPISGHVSLYWYRQALGQGPEFLTYFNYEAQQDKSGLPNDRFSAERPEGSISTLTIQRTEQRDSAMYRCASSLPRNTGELFFGEGSRLTVL.

CDR3 region: CASSFRPDREDTEAFF. The CDR3 region has the DNA TGTGCCAGCAGTTTCAGGCCCGACAGGGAGGACACTGAAGCTTTCTTT. The chain has TRBV27 and TRBJ1-1; 7 positions match TRBD1. Germline assignment: CDR1 MNHEY and CDR2 SMNVEV (reference sequence). Trimming cost V 3 bases and J 3 bases; bases outside gene matches: 10. The CDR3 runs to 16 residues.

This chain connects TRBV2 to TRBJ2-5, with TRBD2 matching 8 bases. After removal of 6 bases from V and 4 bases from J, the junction contained 4 bases not matched to a gene. This CDR3 contains 13 residues. Germline lookup yields CDR1 SNHLY and CDR2 FYNNEI. This CDR3 reads CASRAAGAETQYF. The CDR3 coding sequence is TGTGCCAGCAGGGCAGCGGGGGCAGAGACCCAGTACTTC. Variable domain in full (rest from reference TRBV2 and TRBJ2-5): EPEVTQTPSHQVTQMGQEVILRCVPISNHLYFYWYRQILGQKVEFLVSFYNNEISEKSEIFDDQFSVERPDGSNFTLKIRSTKLEDSAMYFCASRAAGAETQYFGPGTRLLVL.

The chain uses TRBV5-1 and TRBJ1-2; D remains unclear. Trimming took off 0 bases at V and 4 bases at J, with 7 bases between the two ends. Germline CDR1 and CDR2: SGHRS and YFSETQ. The CDR3 is 13 amino acids. The CDR3 protein is CASSLDSLYGYTF. CDR3 nucleotide sequence: TGCGCCAGCAGCTTGGACAGTCTCTATGGCTACACCTTC.

Here the CDR3 DNA reads TGTGCCAGCAGCTTCAGGGGTCCAGCCACCGGGGAGCTGTTTTTT. Translated: CASSFRGPATGELFF. The rearrangement uses TRBV7-9 and TRBJ2-2; D is possibly TRBD1 (6 bases). The germline V gene has CDR1 SEHNR and CDR2 FQNEAQ (reference sequence). V lost 3 bases, J lost 4 bases, and 12 bases lay in between. The CDR3 loop spans 15 amino acids.